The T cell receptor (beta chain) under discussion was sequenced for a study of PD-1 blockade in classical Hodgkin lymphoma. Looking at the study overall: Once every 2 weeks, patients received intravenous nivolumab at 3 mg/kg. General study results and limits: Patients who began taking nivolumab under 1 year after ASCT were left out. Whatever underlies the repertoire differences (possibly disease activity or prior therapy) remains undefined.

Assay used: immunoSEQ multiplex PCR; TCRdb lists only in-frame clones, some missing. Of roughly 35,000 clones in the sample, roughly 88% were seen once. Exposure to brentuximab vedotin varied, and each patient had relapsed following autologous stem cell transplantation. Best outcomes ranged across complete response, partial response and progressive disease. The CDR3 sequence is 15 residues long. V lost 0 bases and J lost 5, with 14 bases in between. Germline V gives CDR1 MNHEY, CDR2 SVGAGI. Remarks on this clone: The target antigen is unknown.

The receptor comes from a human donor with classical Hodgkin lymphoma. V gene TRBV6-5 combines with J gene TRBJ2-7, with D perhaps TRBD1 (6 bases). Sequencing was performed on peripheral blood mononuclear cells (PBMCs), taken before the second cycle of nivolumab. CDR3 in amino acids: CASSYSSLTGNEQYF. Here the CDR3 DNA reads TGTGCCAGCAGTTACTCGAGTTTAACAGGGAACGAGCAGTACTTC.